This T cell receptor beta chain was sequenced for a study of blood T cell repertoires in COVID-19. Study-level background: Samples taken during acute and convalescent COVID-19 were collected in the United States, Italy and Spain. From T cells, B-cell-depleted T cells, or PBMCs came the material, which was cDNA or gDNA.

In the authors' methods: From reference gene primer amplification, estimates of nucleated cell counts were derived. TCRdb keeps only in-frame clones here, not all; method: immunoSEQ multiplex PCR. Clone size and the V and J calls come from that table; the DNA yielded D and trimming. The sample holds about 140,000 clones, around 88% seen once. V lost 2 bases and J lost 4, with 6 bases in between. The CDR3 is 13 amino acids. Sequenced input: peripheral blood. V usage is TRBV12-3 or TRBV12-4 and J usage is TRBJ2-1; D ambiguous. The source of this sequence is a woman aged 55-69 years with acute or convalescent COVID-19. CDR3 nucleotide sequence: TGTGCCAGCAGTTTAAGAGATTACAATGAGCAGTTCTTC. The encoded protein is CASSLRDYNEQFF.